Following are 20 T cell receptor beta chains from one sample sequenced in a study of molecular identifiers for immune sequencing clone quantification. TCRdb reprocessed the PCR reads via MiXCR and lists one record per CDR3 protein. The profile covers approximately 590,000 distinct CDR3 sequences, with 25% appearing a single time and 0.78% taken by the ten largest. Specimen: naive CD8+ T cells from blood, with Jurkat cell RNA spiked in. As to subset: FACS-sorted CD8+CD4-CCR7+CD45RA+ naive T cells. These receptor sequences come from a human donor in good health. Some libraries in this study had Jurkat cell RNA spiked in.

This clonotype appeared many times. V gene TRBV4-3 combines with J gene TRBJ1-1, with a tentative D call TRBD1 (5 bases). This CDR3 region has 15 residues. Germline CDR1 and CDR2: LGHNA and YSLEER. V shed 0 bases and J shed 5 bases, with 13 bases lying between them. CDR3 in amino acids: CASSQDSGARTEAFF. Written as DNA, the CDR3 is TGCGCCAGCAGCCAAGATTCTGGGGCGAGGACTGAAGCTTTCTTT.

Comment on this clonotype: This may arise from a read error, as a much more abundant clone is one base away. This rearrangement joins TRBV7-9 to TRBJ2-3; D is ambiguous. Trimming took 5 bases from V and 1 from J, leaving 7 bases between them. The CDR3 spans 13 residues. Looked up from germline, CDR1 is SEHNR and CDR2 is FQNEAQ (reference sequence). CDR3 loop: CASSHDGTDTQYF. The CDR3 DNA reads TGTGCCAGCAGCCATGACGGCACAGATACGCAGTATTTT.

As for this clonotype: The CDR3 does not close with the conserved phenylalanine or tryptophan, likely indicating a read error. Because the CDR3's place on the DNA is in doubt, the DNA is left out and the CDR3 is given as listed by TCRdb. The chain combines TRBV21-1 with TRBJ1-1. TRBV21-1 counts as a pseudogene. The CDR3 region is 10 residues in length, termini included. The CDR3 protein is CASSDTEALY.

At least ten counts were recorded for this clonotype. The chain is built from TRBV4-1 and TRBJ2-1; D uncertain. Trimming removed 1 base from V and 6 bases from J, with 7 bases in between. Per germline, CDR1 MGHRA and CDR2 YSYEKL. The length of the CDR3 is 13 residues. The chain's CDR3 is CASSQVYGNEQFF. The DNA of the CDR3 is TGCGCCAGCAGCCAAGTATACGGCAATGAGCAGTTCTTC.

The V gene is TRBV11-2, the J gene TRBJ2-7; possibly TRBD1 or TRBD2 for D (5 bases each). V lost 7 bases, J lost 2 bases, and 12 bases lay in between. Germline V gene data show CDR1 as SGHAT and CDR2 as FQNNGV. This CDR3 is built from 13 residues. This chain's CDR3 is CASNPGTAYEQYF. CDR3 bases: TGTGCCAGCAACCCCGGGACCGCCTACGAGCAGTACTTC.

The gene calls are TRBV18 and TRBJ1-1; 7 positions match TRBD1. The CDR3 is made up of 17 amino acids. Germline V gene sequence: CDR1 KGHSH, CDR2 LQKENI. Trimming at V came to 3 bases and at J to 0 bases, leaving 10 bases not matched to a gene. The CDR3 DNA follows: TGTGCCAGCTCACCCGAGCCGACAGGGATTATGAACACTGAAGCTTTCTTT. Its translation: CASSPEPTGIMNTEAFF. The full variable domain, completed using reference TRBV18 and TRBJ1-1, is NAGVMQNPRHLVRRRGQEARLRCSPMKGHSHVYWYRQLPEEGLKFMVYLQKENIIDESGMPKERFSAEFPKEGPSILRIQQVVRGDSAAYFCASSPEPTGIMNTEAFFGQGTRLTVV.

This clonotype was found many times. The chain couples TRBV7-2 to TRBJ2-7, with no clear D. The V and J ends lost 1 base and 3 bases respectively, with 10 bases between them. This CDR3 contains 14 residues. Germline CDR1 reads SGHTA; CDR2 reads FQGNSA. CDR3 amino acids: CASSLGEAHYEQYF. The DNA for the CDR3 is TGTGCCAGCAGCTTAGGTGAGGCCCACTACGAGCAGTACTTC.

In this sample, this clonotype turned up many times. The chain employs TRBV4-1 and TRBJ2-6; perhaps TRBD1 as D (6 bases). The V end lost 4 bases, the J end lost 4 bases, and 14 bases lay between the germline ends. Germline assignment: CDR1 MGHRA and CDR2 YSYEKL. The CDR3 is made up of 16 amino acids. This CDR3 is CASSPRDIEGANVLTF. DNA for the CDR3: TGCGCCAGCAGCCCCCGGGACATCGAGGGGGCCAACGTCCTGACTTTC.

This clonotype was counted only a few times. The chain couples TRBV20-1 to TRBJ2-7; 9 positions agree with TRBD1. Germline values: CDR1 DFQATT, CDR2 SNEGSKA (reference sequence). V gave up 6 bases and J gave up 4 bases; unmatched junction bases: 16. The CDR3 is 16 amino acids. DNA for the CDR3: TGCAGTGCACCCTTCCTGGCTGGGACAGGGAAATACGAGCAGTACTTC. It codes for CSAPFLAGTGKYEQYF.

This clonotype was counted only a few times. V is TRBV7-9 and J is TRBJ2-5, with 7 bases aligning to TRBD2. The V gene's germline CDR1 is SEHNR and CDR2 FQNEAQ (reference sequence). The J segment lost 3 bases and the V segment lost 0 bases, leaving 10 bases of the junction unmatched. The CDR3 is made up of 17 amino acids. This chain's CDR3 is CASSLARVREIEETQYF. CDR3 coding DNA: TGTGCCAGCAGCTTAGCGAGGGTGCGGGAGATAGAAGAGACCCAGTACTTC. Full variable domain (rest looked up from reference TRBV7-9 and TRBJ2-5): DTGVSQNPRHKITKRGQNVTFRCDPISEHNRLYWYRQTLGQGPEFLTYFQNEAQLEKSRLLSDRFSAERPKGSFSTLEIQRTEQGDSAMYLCASSLARVREIEETQYFGPGTRLLVL.

This clonotype was observed a few times. V usage is TRBV6-2 or TRBV6-3 and J usage is TRBJ1-2; D unclear. The CDR3 loop spans 13 amino acids. V was trimmed by 6 bases and J by 2 bases, leaving 10 bases between them. The V gene's germline CDR1 is MNHEY and CDR2 SVGEGT. In DNA, the CDR3 is TGTGCCAGCAGGACAAGTGAGAACTATGGCTACACCTTC. Its translation: CASRTSENYGYTF.

This clonotype was counted at least ten times. The chain carries TRBV19 and TRBJ2-3; 11 bases match TRBD2. Per the germline V gene, CDR1 is LNHDA and CDR2 is SQIVND (reference sequence). J lost 6 bases, V lost 2 bases, and 4 bases had no gene match. The CDR3 runs to 15 residues. In nucleotides, the CDR3 is TGTGCCAGTAGTATAACTAGCGGGAGTCCTGATACGCAGTATTTT. Encoded protein: CASSITSGSPDTQYF.

The J gene is TRBJ2-7, the V gene TRBV3-1, with 9 bases lining up with TRBD2. The CDR3 runs to 15 residues. CDR1 is LGHDT and CDR2 is YNNKEL in the germline V gene (reference sequence). Losses at the gene ends were 5 bases for V and 3 bases for J; bases not matched to a gene: 8. The CDR3 spells CASSALAGADYEQYF. The CDR3, as DNA: TGTGCCAGCAGCGCATTAGCGGGAGCCGACTACGAGCAGTACTTC.

Concerning this clonotype: This clone may be a read error of a much larger clone one base away. This sequence joins TRBV20-1 and TRBJ2-3; 9 bases are a match to TRBD2. Germline assignment: CDR1 DFQATT and CDR2 SNEGSKA (reference sequence). This CDR3 has 18 amino acids. For the CDR3, the DNA is TGCAGTGCTAGAGATATACGGGCTAGCGGGGTATACACAGTTACGCAGTATTTT. Protein: CSARDIRASGVYTVTQYF.

The rearrangement links TRBV6-5 to TRBJ1-2; TRBD1 might be the D (5 bases). Trimming removed 0 bases at V and 7 bases at J, with 9 bases between. This CDR3 comprises 13 residues. Germline loops: CDR1 MNHEY, CDR2 SVGAGI. CDR3 loop: CASSYSDGTGYTF. Written as DNA, the CDR3 is TGTGCCAGCAGTTACTCCGACGGGACTGGCTACACCTTC.

This clonotype was counted ten times or more. This chain joins TRBV30 and TRBJ1-1; possibly TRBD1 for D (6 bases). The germline CDR1 and CDR2 sequences are GTSNPN and SVGIG (reference sequence). The CDR3 length is 17 residues. Deletions cut 3 bases from V and 0 bases from J, with 20 bases between. CDR3 in DNA: TGTGCCTGGAGGACGGATCAGGGGCGGGCCATGAACACTGAAGCTTTCTTT. Translating it yields CAWRTDQGRAMNTEAFF. The whole variable domain, filled in from reference TRBV30 and TRBJ1-1, reads SQTIHQWPATLVQPVGSPLSLECTVEGTSNPNLYWYRQAAGRGLQLLFYSVGIGQISSEVPQNLSASRPQDRQFILSSKKLLLSDSGFYLCAWRTDQGRAMNTEAFFGQGTRLTVV.

This clonotype was detected a few times. The chain recombines TRBV9 with TRBJ2-3; 13 bases line up with TRBD2. The CDR3 runs 17 residues. Germline lookup yields CDR1 SGDLS and CDR2 YYNGEE. J was trimmed by 3 bases and V by 4 bases; bases with no gene match: 8. The CDR3 coding sequence is TGTGCCAGCAGCACTAGCGGGGGGGCTCGGGTTACAGATACGCAGTATTTT. It translates to CASSTSGGARVTDTQYF.

This clonotype has only a few counts. One end of the junction is discordant with germline, which a read error may explain. The V gene is TRBV5-3, the J gene TRBJ2-1, with 11 bases aligning to TRBD2. TRBV5-3 carries the ORF label, with uncertain function. This CDR3 contains 17 residues. CDR3 DNA: TGTGCCAGCAGCTGGGGACTAGCGGAAAAATCCTACAATGAGCAGTTCTTC. Its protein is CASSWGLAEKSYNEQFF.

The V and J genes are TRBV12-3 or TRBV12-4 and TRBJ2-1, with 9 bases fitting TRBD2. With 7 bases clipped from V and 2 bases from J, the junction kept 9 bases outside the gene matches. The CDR3 length is 16 residues. The CDR3 is CASNPIAGAPYNEQFF. Written as DNA, the CDR3 is TGTGCCAGCAATCCAATAGCGGGAGCCCCCTACAATGAGCAGTTCTTC.

This clonotype was detected many times. The chain recombines TRBV5-6 with TRBJ2-7; 10 bases are shared with TRBD1. Unmatched junction bases numbered 3, after V lost 0 bases and J lost 3 bases. Germline V gene sequence: CDR1 SGHDT, CDR2 YYEEEE. The CDR3 runs to 15 residues. The CDR3 region is CASSLGGTGVYEQYF. The DNA of the CDR3 is TGTGCCAGCAGCTTGGGCGGGACAGGGGTCTACGAGCAGTACTTC.